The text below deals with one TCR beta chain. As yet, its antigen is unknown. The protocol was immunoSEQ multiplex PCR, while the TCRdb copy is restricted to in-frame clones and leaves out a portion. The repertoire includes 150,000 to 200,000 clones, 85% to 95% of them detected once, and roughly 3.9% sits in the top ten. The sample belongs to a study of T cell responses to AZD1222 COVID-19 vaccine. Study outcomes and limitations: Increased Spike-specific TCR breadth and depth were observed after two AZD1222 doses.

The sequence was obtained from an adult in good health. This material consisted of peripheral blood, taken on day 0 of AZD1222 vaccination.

The CDR3 DNA follows: TGTGCCAGCAGCTTGGGTACCGGACCAAACTATGGCTACACCTTC. The encoded protein is CASSLGTGPNYGYTF. The chain has TRBV7-2 and TRBJ1-2, with D uncertain. V lost 3 bases and J 2 bases, leaving 13 bases between the germline ends. The CDR3 is 15 residues long. Germline V gene data show CDR1 as SGHTA and CDR2 as FQGNSA.